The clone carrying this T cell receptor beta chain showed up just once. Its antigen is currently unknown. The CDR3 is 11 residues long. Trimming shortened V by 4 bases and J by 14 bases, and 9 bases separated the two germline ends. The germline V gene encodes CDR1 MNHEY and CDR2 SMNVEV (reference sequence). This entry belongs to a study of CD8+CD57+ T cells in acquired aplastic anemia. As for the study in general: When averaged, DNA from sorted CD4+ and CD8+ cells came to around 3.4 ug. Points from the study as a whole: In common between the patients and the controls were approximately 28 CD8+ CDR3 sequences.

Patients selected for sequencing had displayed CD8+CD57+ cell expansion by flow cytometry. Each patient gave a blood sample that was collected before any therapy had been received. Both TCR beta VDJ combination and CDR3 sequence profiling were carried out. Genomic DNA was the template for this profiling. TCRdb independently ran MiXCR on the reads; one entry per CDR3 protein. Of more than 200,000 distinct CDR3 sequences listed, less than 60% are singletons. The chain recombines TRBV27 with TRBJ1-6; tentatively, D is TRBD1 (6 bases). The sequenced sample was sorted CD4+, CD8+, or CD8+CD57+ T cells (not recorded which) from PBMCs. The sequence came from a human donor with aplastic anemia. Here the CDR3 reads CASSSTGSLHF. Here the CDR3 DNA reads TGTGCCAGCAGTTCCACAGGGTCCCTCCACTTT.